Listed here are 9 T cell receptor beta chains from one sample, sequenced in a study of patients and donors after allogeneic stem cell transplantation. TCRdb ran MiXCR on the RT-PCR reads and lists one entry per CDR3 protein. The repertoire holds roughly 960,000 distinct CDR3 sequences, with 15% to 20% as singletons. The sequencing sample was made of blood, either unsorted or a sorted T cell fraction (not recorded which). These receptor sequences come from a human donor who was either an allogeneic HSCT recipient or a stem cell or donor lymphocyte infusion donor (not recorded which). It is not recorded whose cells these are; they may come from a transplant donor.

In the case of this clonotype: Mismatch with germline at one junction end may stem from a read error. This CDR3 is CATGLPGGSENTIYF. As DNA, the CDR3 is TGTGCCACCGGACTGCCTGGTGGATCTGAAAACACCATATATTTT. The chain carries TRBV10-3 and TRBJ1-3; D gene ambiguous. The germline CDR1 and CDR2 sequences are ENHRY and SYGVKD. CDR3 length: 15 residues.

The genes are TRBV29-1 and TRBJ1-1; TRBD1 might be the D (6 bases). Trimming removed 6 bases from V and 6 bases from J, with 20 bases in between. This CDR3 comprises 14 residues. Germline CDR1 and CDR2: SQVTM and ANQGSEA. The CDR3 spells CSVGPSMGGPEAFF. In DNA, the CDR3 is TGCAGCGTAGGGCCCTCCATGGGGGGCCCTGAAGCTTTCTTT.

The chain has TRBV4-3 and TRBJ1-5; TRBD1 aligns across 8 bases. The CDR3 has 18 residues. The ends lost 0 bases at V and 1 base at J; junction bases unmatched: 8. Germline V gene data show CDR1 as LGHNA and CDR2 as YSLEER. CDR3 in DNA: TGCGCCAGCAGCCAAGATCCGGCTACAGGGGGAAGCAATCAGCCCCAGCATTTT. It specifies CASSQDPATGGSNQPQHF.

This clonotype was found a few times. The V call is TRBV12-3 or TRBV12-4, the J call TRBJ2-5, with TRBD1 matching 9 bases. The V segment lost 5 bases and the J segment 3 bases; nucleotides outside the gene matches: 13. This CDR3 comprises 17 residues. The CDR3, as DNA: TGTGCCAGCAGTCCTTATAAAATCCGGACAGGGGAAGAGACCCAGTACTTC. This sequence encodes CASSPYKIRTGEETQYF.

As DNA, the CDR3 is TGCGCCAGCAGCTCCCGACAGGGTGAGGTGGGCTACACCTTC. Translated: CASSSRQGEVGYTF. The V call is TRBV5-1, the J call TRBJ1-2; TRBD1 matches at 7 bases. The length of the CDR3 is 14 residues. Germline loops: CDR1 SGHRS, CDR2 YFSETQ. The ends lost 3 bases at V and 8 bases at J; junction bases unmatched: 10.

This clonotype has just a few counts. The CDR3 loop reads CASSLQSWPRNTEAFF. In DNA, the CDR3 is TGTGCCAGCAGTTTACAGTCCTGGCCACGAAACACTGAAGCTTTCTTT. The chain couples TRBV6-5 to TRBJ1-1, with D uncertain. This CDR3 is 16 amino acids long. Germline V gene lookup returns CDR1 MNHEY and CDR2 SVGAGI. Trimming removed 4 bases at V and 2 bases at J, with 17 bases between.

The chain has TRBV12-3 or TRBV12-4 and TRBJ2-7, with D unresolved. The CDR3 loop spans 14 amino acids. The V end was cut by 4 bases, the J end by 2 bases, with 12 bases between. CDR3 residues: CASSWKGSTYEQYF. CDR3 nucleotide sequence: TGTGCCAGCAGTTGGAAGGGATCAACCTACGAGCAGTACTTC.

This clonotype was seen many times. The V and J genes are TRBV6-5 and TRBJ1-5; TRBD1 aligns across 9 bases. This CDR3 spans 16 amino acids. J lost 6 bases, V lost 0 bases, and 6 bases had no gene match. Germline-derived CDR1 and CDR2 are MNHEY and SVGAGI. Here the CDR3 DNA reads TGTGCCAGCAGTTACTCAACGGGACAGGGTCCTCAGCCCCAGCATTTT. This translates into CASSYSTGQGPQPQHF.

The V call is TRBV20-1, the J call TRBJ2-3; 7 bases align to TRBD2. The CDR3 totals 13 residues. V was pared by 0 bases and J by 8 bases, with 5 bases of the junction left unmatched. Germline V CDR1 and CDR2: DFQATT, SNEGSKA (reference sequence). The CDR3 loop is CSARDPLAATQYF. The CDR3 DNA follows: TGCAGTGCTAGAGATCCCCTAGCGGCTACGCAGTATTTT.